The present T cell receptor (beta chain) was sequenced within a study of cytomegalovirus exposure and HLA in healthy donors. As regards this clone: What it binds is unknown.

The data were produced by immunoSEQ multiplex PCR, yet TCRdb's version contains in-frame clones alone and is incomplete. In the table there are some 68,000 clones, roughly 95% of which are singletons. Whole-study results and caveats: In vitro work confirmed that a few CMV-associated chains recognize CMV antigens. For most TCR sequences rarity was the rule, although some public TCRs occurred in many donors.

The specimen sequenced was PBMCs. The receptor was derived from a man aged 18 to 29 in good health and CMV-seronegative.

DNA for the CDR3: TGTGCCAGCAGCTTAGGTAGCGGCAGCTCCTACGAGCAGTACTTC. Residues: CASSLGSGSSYEQYF. This chain connects TRBV7-9 to TRBJ2-7; possibly TRBD2 for D (6 bases). Trimming shortened V by 1 base and J by 0 bases, and 10 bases separated the two germline ends. There are 15 residues in the CDR3. The germline V gene encodes CDR1 SEHNR and CDR2 FQNEAQ (reference sequence).